This T cell receptor beta chain comes out of a study of spatial heterogeneity in lung cancer. Study-wide background: Sequence detection consistently recorded a greater number of beta-chain than alpha-chain sequences.

Indicated time point: blood at routine non-recurrence follow-up after resection. In each case, whole RNA from tumor, nontumor lung or frozen PBMC was sequenced unsorted. Germline V CDR1 and CDR2: ENHRY, SYGVKD. Trimming removed 6 bases from V and 10 bases from J; junction bases left unmatched: 5. CDR3 length: 14 residues. A distinct unique molecular identifier was carried by each TCR cDNA molecule. TCRdb itself ran the 5' RACE reads through MiXCR, one entry per CDR3 protein. The table lists tens of thousands of distinct CDR3 sequences, around 5.9% of them singletons. This clonotype was seen ten or more times.

The sample here was PBMCs, taken at follow-up. The chain recombines TRBV10-3 with TRBJ1-6; TRBD1 matches 11 bases. The receptor's source is a male donor with early-stage non-small cell lung cancer. The DNA of the CDR3 is TGTGCCATCAGGCCGGGACAGGGGGAATCACCCCTCCACTTT. Its protein is CAIRPGQGESPLHF.